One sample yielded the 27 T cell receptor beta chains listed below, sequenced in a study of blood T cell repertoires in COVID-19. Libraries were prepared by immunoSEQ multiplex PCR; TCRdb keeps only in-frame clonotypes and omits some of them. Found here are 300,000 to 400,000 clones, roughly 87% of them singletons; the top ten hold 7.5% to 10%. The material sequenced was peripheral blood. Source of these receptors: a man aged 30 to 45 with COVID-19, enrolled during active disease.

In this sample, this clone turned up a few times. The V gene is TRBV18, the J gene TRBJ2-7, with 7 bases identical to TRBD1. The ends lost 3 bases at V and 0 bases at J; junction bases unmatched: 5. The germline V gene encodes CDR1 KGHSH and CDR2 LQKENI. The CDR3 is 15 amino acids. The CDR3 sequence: CASSPGTENSYEQYF. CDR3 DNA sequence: TGTGCCAGCTCACCTGGGACAGAAAACTCCTACGAGCAGTACTTC. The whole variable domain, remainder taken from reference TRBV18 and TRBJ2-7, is NAGVMQNPRHLVRRRGQEARLRCSPMKGHSHVYWYRQLPEEGLKFMVYLQKENIIDESGMPKERFSAEFPKEGPSILRIQQVVRGDSAAYFCASSPGTENSYEQYFGPGTRLTVT.

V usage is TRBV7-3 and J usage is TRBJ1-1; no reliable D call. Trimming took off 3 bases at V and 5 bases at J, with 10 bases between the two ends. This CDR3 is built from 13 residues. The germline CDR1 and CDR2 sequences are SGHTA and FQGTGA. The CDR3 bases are TGTGCCAGCAGCTTCGGCACGAGGACTGAAGCTTTCTTT. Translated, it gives CASSFGTRTEAFF.

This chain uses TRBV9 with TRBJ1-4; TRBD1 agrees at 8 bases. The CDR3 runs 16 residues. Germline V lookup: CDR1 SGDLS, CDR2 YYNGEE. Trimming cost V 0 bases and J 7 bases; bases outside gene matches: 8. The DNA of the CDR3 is TGTGCCAGCAGCGTAGGGCAGGGGGCACGGATTGAAAAACTGTTTTTT. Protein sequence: CASSVGQGARIEKLFF.

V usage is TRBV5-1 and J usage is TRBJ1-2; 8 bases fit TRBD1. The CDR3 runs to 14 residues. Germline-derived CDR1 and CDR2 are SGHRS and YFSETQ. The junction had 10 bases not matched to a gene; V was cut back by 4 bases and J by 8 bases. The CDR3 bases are TGCGCCAGCAGCGAAGGACAGGGAAGTGGCGGCTACACCTTC. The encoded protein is CASSEGQGSGGYTF. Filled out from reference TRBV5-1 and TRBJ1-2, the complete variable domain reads KAGVTQTPRYLIKTRGQQVTLSCSPISGHRSVSWYQQTPGQGLQFLFEYFSETQRNKGNFPGRFSGRQFSNSRSEMNVSTLELGDSALYLCASSEGQGSGGYTFGSGTRLTVV.

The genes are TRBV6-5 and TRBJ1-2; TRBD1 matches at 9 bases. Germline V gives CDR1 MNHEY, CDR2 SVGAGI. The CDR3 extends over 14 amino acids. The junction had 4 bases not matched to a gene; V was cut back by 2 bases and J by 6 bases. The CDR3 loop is CASSYKTGGNGYTF. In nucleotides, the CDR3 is TGTGCCAGCAGTTACAAGACAGGGGGGAATGGCTACACCTTC.

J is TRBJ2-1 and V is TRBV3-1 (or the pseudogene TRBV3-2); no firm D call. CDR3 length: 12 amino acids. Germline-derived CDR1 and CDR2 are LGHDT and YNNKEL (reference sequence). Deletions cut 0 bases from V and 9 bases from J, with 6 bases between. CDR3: CASSQEQCEQFF. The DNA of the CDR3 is TGTGCCAGCAGCCAAGAGCAGTGTGAGCAGTTCTTC.

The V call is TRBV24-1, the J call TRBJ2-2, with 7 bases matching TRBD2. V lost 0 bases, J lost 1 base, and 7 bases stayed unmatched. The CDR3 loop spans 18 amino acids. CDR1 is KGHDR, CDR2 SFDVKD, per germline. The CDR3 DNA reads TGTGCCACCAGTGATTTGCAAGGTCGCGGGAGGAACACCGGGGAGCTGTTTTTT. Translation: CATSDLQGRGRNTGELFF.

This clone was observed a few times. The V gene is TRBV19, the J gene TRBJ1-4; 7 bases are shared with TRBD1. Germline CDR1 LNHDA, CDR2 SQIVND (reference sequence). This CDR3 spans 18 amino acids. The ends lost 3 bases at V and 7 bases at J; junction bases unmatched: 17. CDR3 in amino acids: CASSISVTGNGLREKLFF. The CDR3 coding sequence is TGTGCCAGTAGTATTTCTGTGACAGGGAATGGGCTCCGTGAAAAACTGTTTTTT.

The CDR3 reads CASSNRQGAFRETQYF. The DNA of the CDR3 is TGTGCCAGCAGCAACCGACAGGGGGCGTTCCGGGAGACCCAGTACTTC. The rearrangement uses TRBV5-8 and TRBJ2-5, with 10 bases lining up with TRBD1. CDR3 length equals 16 residues. Germline CDR1 reads SGHTS; CDR2 reads YDEGEE. With 4 bases clipped from V and 5 bases from J, the junction kept 11 bases outside the gene matches.

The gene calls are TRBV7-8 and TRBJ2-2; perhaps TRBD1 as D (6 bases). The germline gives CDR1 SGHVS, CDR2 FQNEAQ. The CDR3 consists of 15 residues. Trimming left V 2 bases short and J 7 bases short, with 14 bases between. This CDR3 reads CASSLSRGVGGELFF. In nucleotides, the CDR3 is TGTGCCAGCAGCTTAAGCAGGGGAGTCGGCGGGGAGCTGTTTTTT.

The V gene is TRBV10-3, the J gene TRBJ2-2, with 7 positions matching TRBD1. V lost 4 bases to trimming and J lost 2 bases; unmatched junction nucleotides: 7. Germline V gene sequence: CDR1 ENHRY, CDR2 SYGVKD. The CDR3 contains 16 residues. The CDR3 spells CAISASTGRNTGELFF. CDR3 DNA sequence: TGTGCCATCAGTGCGTCGACAGGGCGCAACACCGGGGAGCTGTTTTTT.

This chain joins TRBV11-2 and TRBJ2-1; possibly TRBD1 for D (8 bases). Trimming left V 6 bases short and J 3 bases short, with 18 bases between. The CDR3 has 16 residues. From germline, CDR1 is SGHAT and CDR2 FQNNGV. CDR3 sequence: CASSTGGDRRYNEQFF. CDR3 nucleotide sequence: TGTGCCAGCAGTACAGGGGGGGACAGGCGCTACAATGAGCAGTTCTTC.

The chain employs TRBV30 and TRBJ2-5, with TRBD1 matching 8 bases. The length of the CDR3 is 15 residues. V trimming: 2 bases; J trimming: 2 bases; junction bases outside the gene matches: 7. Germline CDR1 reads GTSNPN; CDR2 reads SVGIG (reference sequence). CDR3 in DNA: TGTGCCTGGAGTAACGGACAGGGAAATCAAGAGACCCAGTACTTC. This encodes CAWSNGQGNQETQYF.

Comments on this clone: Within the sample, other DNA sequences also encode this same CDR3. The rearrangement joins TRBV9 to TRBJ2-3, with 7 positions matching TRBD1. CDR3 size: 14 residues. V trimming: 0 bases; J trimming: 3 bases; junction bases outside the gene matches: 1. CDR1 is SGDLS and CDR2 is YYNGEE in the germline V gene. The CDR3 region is CASSVVTGTDTQYF. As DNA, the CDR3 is TGTGCCAGCAGCGTAGTGACAGGGACAGATACGCAGTATTTT.

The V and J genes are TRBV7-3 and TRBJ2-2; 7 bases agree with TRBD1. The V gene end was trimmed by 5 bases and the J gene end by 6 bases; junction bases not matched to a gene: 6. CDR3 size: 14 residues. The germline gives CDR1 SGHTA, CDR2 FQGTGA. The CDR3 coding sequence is TGTGCCAGCAGCGTCTTCAGGGGGTCCGGGGAGCTGTTTTTT. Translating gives CASSVFRGSGELFF.

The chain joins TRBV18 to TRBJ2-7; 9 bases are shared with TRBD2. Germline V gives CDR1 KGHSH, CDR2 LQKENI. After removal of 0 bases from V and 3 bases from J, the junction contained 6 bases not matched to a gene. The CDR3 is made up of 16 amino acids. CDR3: CASSPPQASGNYEQYF. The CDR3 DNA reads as TGTGCCAGCTCACCACCGCAGGCTAGCGGGAACTACGAGCAGTACTTC.

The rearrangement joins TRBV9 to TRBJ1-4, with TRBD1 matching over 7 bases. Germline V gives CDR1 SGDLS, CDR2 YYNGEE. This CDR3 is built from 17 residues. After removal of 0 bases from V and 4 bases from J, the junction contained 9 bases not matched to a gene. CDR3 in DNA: TGTGCCAGCAGCGTAGAGGGGCCGGGACAGATTAATGAAAAACTGTTTTTT. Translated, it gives CASSVEGPGQINEKLFF. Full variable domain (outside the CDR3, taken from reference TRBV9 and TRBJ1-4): DSGVTQTPKHLITATGQRVTLRCSPRSGDLSVYWYQQSLDQGLQFLIQYYNGEERAKGNILERFSAQQFPDLHSELNLSSLELGDSALYFCASSVEGPGQINEKLFFGSGTQLSVL.

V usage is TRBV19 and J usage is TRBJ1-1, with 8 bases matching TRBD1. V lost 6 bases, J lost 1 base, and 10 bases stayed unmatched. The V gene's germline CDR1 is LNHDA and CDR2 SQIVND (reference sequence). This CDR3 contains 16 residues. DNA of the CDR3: TGTGCCAGTAGCCCGGGACAGGTCGGATCGAACACTGAAGCTTTCTTT. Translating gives CASSPGQVGSNTEAFF.

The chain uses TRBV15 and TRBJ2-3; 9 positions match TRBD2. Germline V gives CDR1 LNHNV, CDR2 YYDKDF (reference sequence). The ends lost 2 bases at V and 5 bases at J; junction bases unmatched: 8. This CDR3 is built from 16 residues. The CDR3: CATSRPSGKSKDTQYF. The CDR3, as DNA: TGTGCCACCAGCAGACCTAGCGGGAAGAGTAAAGATACGCAGTATTTT.

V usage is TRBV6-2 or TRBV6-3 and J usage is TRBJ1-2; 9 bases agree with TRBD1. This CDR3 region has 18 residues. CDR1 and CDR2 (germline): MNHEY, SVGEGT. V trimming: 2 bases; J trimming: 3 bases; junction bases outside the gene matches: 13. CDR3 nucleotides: TGTGCCAGCAGTTACACCGGGACAGGGAGGAGAATTGACTATGGCTACACCTTC. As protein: CASSYTGTGRRIDYGYTF.

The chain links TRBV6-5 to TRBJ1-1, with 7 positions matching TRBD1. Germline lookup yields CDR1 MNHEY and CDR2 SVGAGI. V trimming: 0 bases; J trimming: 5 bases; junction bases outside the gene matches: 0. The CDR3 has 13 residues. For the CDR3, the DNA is TGTGCCAGCAGTTACTCACAGGGGACTGAAGCTTTCTTT. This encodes CASSYSQGTEAFF.

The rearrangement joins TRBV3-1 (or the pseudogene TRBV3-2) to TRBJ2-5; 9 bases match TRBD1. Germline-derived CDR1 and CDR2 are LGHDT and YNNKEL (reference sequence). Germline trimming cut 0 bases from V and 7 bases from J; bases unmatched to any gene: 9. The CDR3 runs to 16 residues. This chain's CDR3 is CASSQDWGTGLVTQYF. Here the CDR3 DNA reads TGTGCCAGCAGCCAAGACTGGGGGACAGGGCTCGTGACCCAGTACTTC.

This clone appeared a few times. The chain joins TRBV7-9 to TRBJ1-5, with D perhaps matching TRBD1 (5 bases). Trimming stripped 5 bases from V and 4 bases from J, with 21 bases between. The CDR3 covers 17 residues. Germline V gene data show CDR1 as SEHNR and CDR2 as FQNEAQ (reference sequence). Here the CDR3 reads CASSPYDRRAINQPQHF. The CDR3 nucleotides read TGTGCCAGCAGCCCCTACGACAGACGGGCAATTAATCAGCCCCAGCATTTT.

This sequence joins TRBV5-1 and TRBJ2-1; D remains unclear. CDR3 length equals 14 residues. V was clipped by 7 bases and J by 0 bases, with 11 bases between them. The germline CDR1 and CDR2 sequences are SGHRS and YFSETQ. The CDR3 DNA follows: TGCGCCAGCTTTGCAGGCAGCTCCTACAATGAGCAGTTCTTC. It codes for CASFAGSSYNEQFF.

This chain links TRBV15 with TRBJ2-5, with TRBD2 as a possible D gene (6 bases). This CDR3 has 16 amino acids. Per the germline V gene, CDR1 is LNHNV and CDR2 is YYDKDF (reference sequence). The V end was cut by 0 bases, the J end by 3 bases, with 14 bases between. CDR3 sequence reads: CATSRDKDYLEETQYF. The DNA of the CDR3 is TGTGCCACCAGCAGAGACAAGGACTACCTGGAAGAGACCCAGTACTTC.

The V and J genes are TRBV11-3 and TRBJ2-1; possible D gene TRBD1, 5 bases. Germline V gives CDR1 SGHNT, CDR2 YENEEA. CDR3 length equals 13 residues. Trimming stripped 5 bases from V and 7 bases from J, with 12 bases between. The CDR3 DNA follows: TGTGCCAGCAGCCCTCAGGGTAGAAATGAGCAGTTCTTC. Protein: CASSPQGRNEQFF.

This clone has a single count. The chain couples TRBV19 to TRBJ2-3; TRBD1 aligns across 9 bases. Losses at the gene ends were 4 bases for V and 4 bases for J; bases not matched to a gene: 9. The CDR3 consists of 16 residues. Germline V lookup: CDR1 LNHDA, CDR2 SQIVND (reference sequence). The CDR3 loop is CASSTYGTGLADTQYF. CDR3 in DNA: TGTGCCAGTAGTACTTACGGGACAGGGTTGGCAGATACGCAGTATTTT.